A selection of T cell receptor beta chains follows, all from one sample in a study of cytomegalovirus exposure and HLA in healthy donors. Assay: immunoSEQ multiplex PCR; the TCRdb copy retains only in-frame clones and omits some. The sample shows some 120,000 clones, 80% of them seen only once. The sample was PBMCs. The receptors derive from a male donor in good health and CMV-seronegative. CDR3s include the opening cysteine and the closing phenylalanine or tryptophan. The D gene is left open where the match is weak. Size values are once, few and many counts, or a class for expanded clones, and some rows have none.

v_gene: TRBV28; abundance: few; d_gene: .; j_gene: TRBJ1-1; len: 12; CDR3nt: TGTGCCAGCAGTTATTTCGGGGCTGAAGCTTTCTTT; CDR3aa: CASSYFGAEAFF
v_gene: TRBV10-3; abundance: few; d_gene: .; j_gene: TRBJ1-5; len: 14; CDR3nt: TGTGCCATCAGTGTTGGGGGGTATAATCAGCCCCAGCATTTT; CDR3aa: CAISVGGYNQPQHF
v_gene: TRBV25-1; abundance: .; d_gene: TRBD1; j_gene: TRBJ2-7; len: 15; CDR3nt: TGTGCCAGCAGTGCGACAGGGGACGTCCCCTACGAGCAGTACTTC; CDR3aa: CASSATGDVPYEQYF
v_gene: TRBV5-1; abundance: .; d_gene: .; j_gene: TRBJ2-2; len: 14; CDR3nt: TGCGCCAGCAGAGACAACGTTGACACCGGGGAGCTGTTTTTT; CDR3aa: CASRDNVDTGELFF
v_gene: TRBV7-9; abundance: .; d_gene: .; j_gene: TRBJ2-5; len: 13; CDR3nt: TGTGCCAGCAGCATACAACCATGGGAGACCCAGTACTTC; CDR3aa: CASSIQPWETQYF
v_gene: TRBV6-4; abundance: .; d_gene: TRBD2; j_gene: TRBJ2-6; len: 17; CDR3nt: TGTGCCAGCACTCCCGGGACTAGCTCAACTGGGGCCAACGTCCTGACTTTC; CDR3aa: CASTPGTSSTGANVLTF
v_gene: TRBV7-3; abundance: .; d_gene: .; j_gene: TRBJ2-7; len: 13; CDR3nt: TGTGCCAGCAGCTTAACCTGGGGGGACGAGCAGTACTTC; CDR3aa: CASSLTWGDEQYF
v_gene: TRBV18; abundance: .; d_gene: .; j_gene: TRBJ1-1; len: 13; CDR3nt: TGTGCCAGCTCGCCCCAGGAGAACACTGAAGCTTTCTTT; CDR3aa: CASSPQENTEAFF
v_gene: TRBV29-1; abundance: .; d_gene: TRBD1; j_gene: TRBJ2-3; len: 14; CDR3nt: TGCAGCGGACGGACAGGGGTATTCTCTGGTACGCAGTATTTT; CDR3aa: CSGRTGVFSGTQYF
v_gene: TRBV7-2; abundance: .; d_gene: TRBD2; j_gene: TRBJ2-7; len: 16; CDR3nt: TGTGCCAGCAGCTTAGGCCCTAGCGGGAACGACTACGAGCAGTACTTC; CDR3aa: CASSLGPSGNDYEQYF
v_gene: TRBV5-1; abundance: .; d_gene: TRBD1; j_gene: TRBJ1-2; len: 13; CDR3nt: TGCGCCAGCCAAGCCACAACAGGGGCCGGCTACACCTTC; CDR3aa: CASQATTGAGYTF
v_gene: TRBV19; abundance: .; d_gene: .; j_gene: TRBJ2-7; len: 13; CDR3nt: TGTGCCAGTAGTATAAACTCCTACTACGAGCAGTACTTC; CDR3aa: CASSINSYYEQYF
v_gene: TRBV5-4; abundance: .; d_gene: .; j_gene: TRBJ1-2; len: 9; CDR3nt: TGTGCCAGCAGCCCCTTTAGAACCTTC; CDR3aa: CASSPFRTF
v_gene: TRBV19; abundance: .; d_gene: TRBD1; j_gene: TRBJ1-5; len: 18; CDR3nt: TGTGCCAGTAGTATAGACCCGGGACAGGGGGGAGGCAATCAGCCCCAGCATTTT; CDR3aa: CASSIDPGQGGGNQPQHF
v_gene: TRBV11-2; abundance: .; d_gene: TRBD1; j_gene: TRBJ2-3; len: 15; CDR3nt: TGTGCCAGCAGCCGGGGGACAGGTGGGGCAGATACGCAGTATTTT; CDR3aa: CASSRGTGGADTQYF
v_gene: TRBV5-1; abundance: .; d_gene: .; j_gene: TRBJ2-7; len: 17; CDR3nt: TGCGCCAGCAGCTCCGAAAGTGTGGCAGGGCTATCCTACGAGCAGTACTTC; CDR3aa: CASSSESVAGLSYEQYF
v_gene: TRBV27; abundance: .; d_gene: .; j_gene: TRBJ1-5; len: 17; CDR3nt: TGTGCCAGCAGTTCCGCTCGACAGGCCTTTAGCAATCAGCCCCAGCATTTT; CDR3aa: CASSSARQAFSNQPQHF
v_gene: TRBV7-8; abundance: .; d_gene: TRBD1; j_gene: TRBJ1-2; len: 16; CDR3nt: TGTGCCAGCAGCTTAGCCGGGGACAGGGGAAACTATGGCTACACCTTC; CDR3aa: CASSLAGDRGNYGYTF
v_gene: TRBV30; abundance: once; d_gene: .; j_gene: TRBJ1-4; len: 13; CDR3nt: TGTGCCTGGAGTGTGTTATCAGGGGAAAAACTGTTTTTT; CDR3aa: CAWSVLSGEKLFF
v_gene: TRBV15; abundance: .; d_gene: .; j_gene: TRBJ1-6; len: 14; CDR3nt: TGTGCCACCAGCAGAGCGGGGTTGAATTCACCCCTCCACTTT; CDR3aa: CATSRAGLNSPLHF
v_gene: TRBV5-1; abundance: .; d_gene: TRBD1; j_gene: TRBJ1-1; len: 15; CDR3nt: TGCGCCAGCAGCTTGGAGGGACAGGGAAAGACTGAAGCTTTCTTT; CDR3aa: CASSLEGQGKTEAFF
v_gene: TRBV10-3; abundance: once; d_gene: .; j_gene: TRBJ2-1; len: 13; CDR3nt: TGTGCCATCAAGGGAGTACTCTACAATGAGCAGTTCTTC; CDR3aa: CAIKGVLYNEQFF
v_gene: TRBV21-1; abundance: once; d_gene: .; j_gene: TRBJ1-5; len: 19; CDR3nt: TGTGCCAGCAGCAAATCTAGGAGTAGGGGACAGGGAAGCAATCAGCCCCAGCATTTT; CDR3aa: CASSKSRSRGQGSNQPQHF
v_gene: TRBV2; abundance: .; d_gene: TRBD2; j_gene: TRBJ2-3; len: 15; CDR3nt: TGTGCCAGCAGTGTGGGGGGGTTGGGTCCAGATACGCAGTATTTT; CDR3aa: CASSVGGLGPDTQYF
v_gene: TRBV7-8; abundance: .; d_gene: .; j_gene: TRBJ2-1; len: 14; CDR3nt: TGTGCCAGCAGCTTACGTAATAGCGGTTTTGAGCAGTTCTTC; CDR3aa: CASSLRNSGFEQFF
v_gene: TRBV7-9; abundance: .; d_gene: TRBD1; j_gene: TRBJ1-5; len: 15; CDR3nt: TGTTCCAGCAGCCGTGGGACAGGGAGCAATCAGCCCCAGCATTTT; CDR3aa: CSSSRGTGSNQPQHF
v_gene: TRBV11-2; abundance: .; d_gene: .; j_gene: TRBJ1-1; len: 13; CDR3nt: TGTGCCAGCAGCCGAGGTCTGAACACTGAAGCTTTCTTT; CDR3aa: CASSRGLNTEAFF
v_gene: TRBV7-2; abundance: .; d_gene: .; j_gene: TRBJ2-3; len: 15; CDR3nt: TGTGCCAGCAGCTTAGGTAGCCGGCGCACAGATACGCAGTATTTT; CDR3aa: CASSLGSRRTDTQYF
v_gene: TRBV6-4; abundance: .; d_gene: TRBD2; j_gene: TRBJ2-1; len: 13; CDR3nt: TGTGCCAGCAGTGACTCCTGGGGAGGGGAGCAGTTCTTC; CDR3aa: CASSDSWGGEQFF
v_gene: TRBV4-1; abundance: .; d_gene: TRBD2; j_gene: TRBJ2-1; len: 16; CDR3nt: TGCGCCAGCAGCCAGCCGGGACTAGCGGACTACAATGAGCAGTTCTTC; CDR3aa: CASSQPGLADYNEQFF
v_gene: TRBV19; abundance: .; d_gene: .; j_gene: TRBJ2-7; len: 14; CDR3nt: TGTGCCAGTAGTGCGGCAGGGGGGTCCTACGAGCAGTACTTC; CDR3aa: CASSAAGGSYEQYF
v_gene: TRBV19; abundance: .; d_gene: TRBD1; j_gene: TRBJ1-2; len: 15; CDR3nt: TGTGCCAGTTCGGACAGGGGGTCGACTAACTATGGCTACACCTTC; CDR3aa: CASSDRGSTNYGYTF
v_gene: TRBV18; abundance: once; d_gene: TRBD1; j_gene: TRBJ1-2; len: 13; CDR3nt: TGTGCCAGCTCACCAGGGACAGCTAGTGGCTACACCTTC; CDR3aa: CASSPGTASGYTF
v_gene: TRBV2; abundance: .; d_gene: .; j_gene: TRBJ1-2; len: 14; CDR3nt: TGTGCCAGCAGTGAAGGGAGGACTCTAAATGGCTACACCTTC; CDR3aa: CASSEGRTLNGYTF
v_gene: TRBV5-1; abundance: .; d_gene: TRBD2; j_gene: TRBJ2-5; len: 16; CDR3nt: TGCGCCAGCAGCGGGGGGGAAGGCTATGGAGGAGAGACCCAGTACTTC; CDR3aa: CASSGGEGYGGETQYF
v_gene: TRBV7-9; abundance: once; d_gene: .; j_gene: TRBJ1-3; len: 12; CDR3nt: TGTGCCAGCAGTCCGAGGGGAAACACCATATATTTT; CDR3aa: CASSPRGNTIYF
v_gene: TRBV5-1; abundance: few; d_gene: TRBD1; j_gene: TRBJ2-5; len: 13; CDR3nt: TGCGCCAGCAGCTCGAGGACAGGATTCGCCCAGTACTTC; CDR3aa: CASSSRTGFAQYF
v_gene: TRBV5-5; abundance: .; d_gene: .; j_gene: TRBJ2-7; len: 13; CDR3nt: TGTGCCAGCATGGGGCAGGGTTCCTACGAGCAGTACTTC; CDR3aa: CASMGQGSYEQYF
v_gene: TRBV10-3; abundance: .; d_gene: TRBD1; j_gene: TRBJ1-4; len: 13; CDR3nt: TGTGCCATCAGCGGACAGGGAACTGAAAAACTGTTTTTT; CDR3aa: CAISGQGTEKLFF
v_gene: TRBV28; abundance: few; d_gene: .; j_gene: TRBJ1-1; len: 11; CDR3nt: TGTGCCAGCAGAGACAGGACTGAAGCTTTCTTT; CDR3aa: CASRDRTEAFF
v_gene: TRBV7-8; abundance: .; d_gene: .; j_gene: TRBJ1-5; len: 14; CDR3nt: TGTGCCAGCAGCCCCGACAGTAGCAATCAGCCCCAGCATTTT; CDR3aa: CASSPDSSNQPQHF
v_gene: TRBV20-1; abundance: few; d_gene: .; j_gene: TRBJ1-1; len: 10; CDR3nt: TGCAGTGCCCCCAGGGGTGCAGCTTTCTTT; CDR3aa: CSAPRGAAFF
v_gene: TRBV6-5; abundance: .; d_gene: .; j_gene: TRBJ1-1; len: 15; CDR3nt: TGTGCCAGCAGTACCGCTCGACACGGGAACTCTGAAGCTTTCTTT; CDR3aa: CASSTARHGNSEAFF
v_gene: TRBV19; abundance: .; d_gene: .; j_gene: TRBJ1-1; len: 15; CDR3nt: TGTGCCAGTAGCCCTCAGGGACACGGGAACACTGAAGCTTTCTTT; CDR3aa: CASSPQGHGNTEAFF
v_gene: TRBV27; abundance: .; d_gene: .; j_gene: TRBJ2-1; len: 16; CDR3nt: TGTGCCAGCAGTTGGGGGGTAGGGTCCCACCACAATGAGCAGTTCTTC; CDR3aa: CASSWGVGSHHNEQFF
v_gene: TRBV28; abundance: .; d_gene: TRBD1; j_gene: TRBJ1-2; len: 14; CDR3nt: TGTGCCAGCAGCAGACGCAGGGGGGCCTATGGCTACACCTTC; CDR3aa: CASSRRRGAYGYTF
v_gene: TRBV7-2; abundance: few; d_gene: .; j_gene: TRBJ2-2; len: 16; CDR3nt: TGTGCCAGCAGCTTAGGGCCAGGGGGGAAAACCGGGGAGCTGTTTTTT; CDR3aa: CASSLGPGGKTGELFF
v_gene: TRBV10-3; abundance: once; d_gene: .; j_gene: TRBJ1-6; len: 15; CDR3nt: TGTGCCATCAGCAACCCGACAGGACCGAATTCACCCCTCCACTTT; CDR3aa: CAISNPTGPNSPLHF
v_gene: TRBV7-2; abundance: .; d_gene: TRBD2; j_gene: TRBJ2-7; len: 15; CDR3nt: TGTGCCAGCACCGTATCGGCGGGAGAGTACTACGAGCAGTACTTC; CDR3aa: CASTVSAGEYYEQYF
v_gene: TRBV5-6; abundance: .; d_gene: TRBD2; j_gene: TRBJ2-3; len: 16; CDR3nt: TGTGCCAGCAGCTTCATTAGGGCGGGAGGCACAGATACGCAGTATTTT; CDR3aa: CASSFIRAGGTDTQYF
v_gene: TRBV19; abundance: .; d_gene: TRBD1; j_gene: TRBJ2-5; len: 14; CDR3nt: TGTGCCAGTAGTCCTAGGACAGGGCCAGAGACCCAGTACTTC; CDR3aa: CASSPRTGPETQYF
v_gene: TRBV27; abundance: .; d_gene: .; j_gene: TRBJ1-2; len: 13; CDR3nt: TGTGCCAGCAGTTCTGACAGTCTCCATGGCTACACCTTC; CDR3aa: CASSSDSLHGYTF
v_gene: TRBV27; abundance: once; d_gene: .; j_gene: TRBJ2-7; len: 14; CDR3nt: TGTGCCAGCAGTTCCTCCGGACACCCCTACGAGCAGTACTTC; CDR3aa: CASSSSGHPYEQYF
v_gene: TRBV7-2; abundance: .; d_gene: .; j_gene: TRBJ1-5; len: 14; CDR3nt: TGTGCCAGCAGCTTAGTGAGGGGCAATCAGCCCCAGCATTTT; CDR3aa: CASSLVRGNQPQHF
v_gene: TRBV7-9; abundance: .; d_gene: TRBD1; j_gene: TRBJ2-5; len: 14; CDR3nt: TGTGCCAGCGATATACAGGGGGCCTCAGAGACCCAGTACTTC; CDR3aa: CASDIQGASETQYF
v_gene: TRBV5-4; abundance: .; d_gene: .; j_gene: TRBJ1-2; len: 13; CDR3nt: TGTGCCAGCAGCTTTACGGGGAACTATGGCTACACCTTC; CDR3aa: CASSFTGNYGYTF
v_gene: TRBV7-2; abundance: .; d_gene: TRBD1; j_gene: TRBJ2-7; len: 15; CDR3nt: TGTGCCAGCAGCTCAGGACAGGACATGAAGAACGAGCAGTACTTC; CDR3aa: CASSSGQDMKNEQYF
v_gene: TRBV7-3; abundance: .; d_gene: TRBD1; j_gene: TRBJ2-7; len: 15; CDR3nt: TGTGCCAGCAGCTTATTGGGGACAGGCCCCTACGAGCAGTACTTC; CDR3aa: CASSLLGTGPYEQYF
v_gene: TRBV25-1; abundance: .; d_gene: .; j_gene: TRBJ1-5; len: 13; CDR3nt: TGTGCCAGCAGTGAGTGGGAGGGTCAGCCCCAGCATTTT; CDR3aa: CASSEWEGQPQHF